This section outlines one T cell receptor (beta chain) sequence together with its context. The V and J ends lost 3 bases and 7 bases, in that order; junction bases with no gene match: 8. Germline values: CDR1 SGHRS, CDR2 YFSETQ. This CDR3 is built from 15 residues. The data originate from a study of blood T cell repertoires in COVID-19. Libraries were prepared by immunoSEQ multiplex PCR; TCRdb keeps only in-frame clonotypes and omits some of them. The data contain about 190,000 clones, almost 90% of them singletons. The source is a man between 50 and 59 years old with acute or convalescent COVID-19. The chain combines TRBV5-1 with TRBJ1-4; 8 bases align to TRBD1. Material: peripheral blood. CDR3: CASSWGTGRGEKLFF. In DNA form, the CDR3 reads TGCGCCAGCAGCTGGGGGACAGGCCGGGGTGAAAAACTGTTTTTT.